This T cell receptor (beta chain) was found in a study of CD8+ T cells in alopecia areata. For the study at large: At a dose of 5 to 10 mg twice daily, oral tofacitinib was given to treated patients. The duration of tofacitinib was 6 to 18 months, with 6 months off drug afterward.

The V and J ends lost 0 bases and 4 bases respectively, with 12 bases between them. The CDR3 sequence is 15 residues long. The germline V gene has CDR1 MGHRA and CDR2 YSYEKL. The sample's treatment: oral pan-JAK inhibitor, 5-10 mg twice daily. The investigators collected lesional scalp punch biopsies and peripheral blood from alopecia areata patients. The table lists this clone with many counts. The same CDR3 also results from other DNA sequences found in this sample. In each case, RNA was isolated and then reverse transcribed into cDNA as the sequencing template. The method was immunoSEQ multiplex PCR; TCRdb's version includes in-frame clones alone and lacks a portion of them. The sample lists tens of thousands of clones, 29% occurring once.

The sample here was CD8+ T cells sorted from blood, taken at week 4, from a patient treated with tofacitinib. The V gene is TRBV4-1, the J gene TRBJ2-5, with TRBD2 as a possible D gene (7 bases). The sequence was collected from a human donor with alopecia areata. The CDR3: CASSQDGGGGETQYF. CDR3 DNA: TGCGCCAGCAGCCAAGATGGGGGCGGGGGAGAGACCCAGTACTTC.